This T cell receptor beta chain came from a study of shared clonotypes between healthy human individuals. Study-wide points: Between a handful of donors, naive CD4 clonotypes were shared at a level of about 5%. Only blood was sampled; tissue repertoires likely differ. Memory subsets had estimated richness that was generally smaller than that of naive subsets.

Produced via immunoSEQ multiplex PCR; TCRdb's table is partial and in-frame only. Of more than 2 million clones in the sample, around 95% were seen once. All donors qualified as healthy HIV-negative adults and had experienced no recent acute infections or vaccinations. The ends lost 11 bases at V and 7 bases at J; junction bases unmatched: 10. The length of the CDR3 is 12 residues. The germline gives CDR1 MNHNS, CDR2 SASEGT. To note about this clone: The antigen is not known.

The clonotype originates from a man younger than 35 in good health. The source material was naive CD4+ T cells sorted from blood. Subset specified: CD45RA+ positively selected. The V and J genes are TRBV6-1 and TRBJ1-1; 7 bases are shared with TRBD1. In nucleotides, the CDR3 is TGTGCCGGAAGACAGGGTACCTTTGAAGCTTTCTTT. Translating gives CAGRQGTFEAFF.